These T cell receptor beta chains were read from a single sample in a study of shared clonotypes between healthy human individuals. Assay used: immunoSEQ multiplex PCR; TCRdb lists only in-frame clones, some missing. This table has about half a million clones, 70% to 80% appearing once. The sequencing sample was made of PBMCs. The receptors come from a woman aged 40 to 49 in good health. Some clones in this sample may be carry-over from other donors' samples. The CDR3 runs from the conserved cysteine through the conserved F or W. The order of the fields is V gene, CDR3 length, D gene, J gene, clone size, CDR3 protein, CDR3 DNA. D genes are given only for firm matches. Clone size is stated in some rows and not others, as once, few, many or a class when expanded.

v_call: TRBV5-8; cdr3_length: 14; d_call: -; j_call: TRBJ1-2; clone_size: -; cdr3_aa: CASSLEGFNYGYTF; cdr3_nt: TGTGCCAGCAGCTTGGAAGGTTTTAACTATGGCTACACCTTC
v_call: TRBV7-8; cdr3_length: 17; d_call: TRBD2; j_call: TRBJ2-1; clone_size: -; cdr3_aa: CASSPRLAGEVYNEQFF; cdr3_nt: TGTGCCAGCAGCCCTCGCCTAGCGGGAGAGGTCTACAATGAGCAGTTCTTC
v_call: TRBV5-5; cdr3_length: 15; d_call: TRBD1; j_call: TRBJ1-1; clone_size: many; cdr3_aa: CASSRRDRENTEAFF; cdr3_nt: TGTGCCAGCAGCCGAAGGGACAGGGAGAACACTGAAGCTTTCTTT
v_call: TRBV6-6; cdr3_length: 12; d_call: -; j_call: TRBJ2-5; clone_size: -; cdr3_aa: CASSGTQETQYF; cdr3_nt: TGTGCCAGCAGCGGGACTCAAGAGACCCAGTACTTC
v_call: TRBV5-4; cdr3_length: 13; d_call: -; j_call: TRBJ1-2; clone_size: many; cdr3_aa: CASSSETAYGYTF; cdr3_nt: TGTGCCAGCAGCTCCGAGACAGCATATGGCTACACCTTC
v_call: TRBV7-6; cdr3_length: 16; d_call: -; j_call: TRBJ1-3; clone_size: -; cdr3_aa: CASSLASSTVGNTIYF; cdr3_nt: TGTGCCAGCAGCTTAGCGTCGTCGACGGTTGGAAACACCATATATTTT
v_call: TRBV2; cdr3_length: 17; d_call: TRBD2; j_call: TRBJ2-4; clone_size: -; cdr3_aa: CASSSRGGDPIINIQYF; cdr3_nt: TGTGCCAGCAGTTCCCGCGGGGGGGACCCTATAATAAACATTCAGTACTTC
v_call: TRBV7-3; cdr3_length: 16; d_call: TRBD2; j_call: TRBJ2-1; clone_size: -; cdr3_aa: CASSLTRTSGGNEQFF; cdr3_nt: TGTGCCAGCAGCTTAACGCGGACTAGCGGGGGCAATGAGCAGTTCTTC
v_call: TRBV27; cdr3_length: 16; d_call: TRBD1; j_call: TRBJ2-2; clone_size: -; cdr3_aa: CASRSTRTGDTGELFF; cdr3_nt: TGTGCCAGCAGGTCAACTAGGACAGGGGACACCGGGGAGCTGTTTTTT
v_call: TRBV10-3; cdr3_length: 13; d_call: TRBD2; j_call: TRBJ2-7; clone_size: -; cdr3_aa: CAISDGGRYEQYF; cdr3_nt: TGTGCCATCAGTGATGGCGGGAGGTACGAGCAGTACTTC
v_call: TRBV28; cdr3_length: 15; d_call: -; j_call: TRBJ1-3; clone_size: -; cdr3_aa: CASSSPARDGNTIYF; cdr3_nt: TGTGCCAGCAGCTCCCCGGCCAGGGACGGAAACACCATATATTTT
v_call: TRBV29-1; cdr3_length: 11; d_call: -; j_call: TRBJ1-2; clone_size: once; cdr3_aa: CSGSSNHGYTF; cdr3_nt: TGCAGCGGGTCCTCAAACCATGGCTACACCTTC
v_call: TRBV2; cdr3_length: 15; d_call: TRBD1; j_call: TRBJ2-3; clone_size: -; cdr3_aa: CASSRATGVLDTQYF; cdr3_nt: TGTGCCAGCAGTCGTGCGACAGGGGTTTTAGATACGCAGTATTTT
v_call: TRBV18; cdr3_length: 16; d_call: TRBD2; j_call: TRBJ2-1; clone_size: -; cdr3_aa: CASSDGTSGRIGEQFF; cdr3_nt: TGTGCCAGCTCAGATGGGACTAGCGGGAGAATAGGTGAGCAGTTCTTC
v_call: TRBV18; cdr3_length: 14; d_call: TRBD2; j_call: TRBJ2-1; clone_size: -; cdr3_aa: CASSTSGTYNEQFF; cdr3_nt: TGTGCCAGCTCGACTAGCGGAACCTACAATGAGCAGTTCTTC
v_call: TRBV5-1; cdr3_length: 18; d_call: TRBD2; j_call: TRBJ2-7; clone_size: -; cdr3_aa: CASSSGQPGLAHSYEQYF; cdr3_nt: TGCGCCAGCAGCTCGGGACAGCCGGGACTAGCGCACTCCTACGAGCAGTACTTC
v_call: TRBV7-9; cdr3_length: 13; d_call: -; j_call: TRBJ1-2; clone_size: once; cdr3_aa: CASSLGTSYGYTF; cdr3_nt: TGTGCCAGCAGCCTAGGGACTAGCTATGGCTACACCTTC
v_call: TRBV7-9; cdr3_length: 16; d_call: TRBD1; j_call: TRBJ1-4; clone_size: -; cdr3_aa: CASSSKWTGGVEKLFF; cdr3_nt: TGTGCCAGCAGCTCCAAGTGGACAGGGGGCGTTGAAAAACTGTTTTTT
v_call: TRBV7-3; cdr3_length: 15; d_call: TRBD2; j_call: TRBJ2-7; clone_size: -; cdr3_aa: CASSPGLVPSYEQYF; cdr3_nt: TGTGCCAGCAGCCCAGGACTAGTTCCCTCCTACGAGCAGTACTTC
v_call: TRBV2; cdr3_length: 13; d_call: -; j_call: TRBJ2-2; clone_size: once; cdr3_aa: CASSDEWGGELFF; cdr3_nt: TGTGCCAGCAGTGACGAGTGGGGCGGGGAGCTGTTTTTT
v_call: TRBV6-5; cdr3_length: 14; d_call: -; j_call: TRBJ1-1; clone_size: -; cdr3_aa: CASSYTSGSTEAFF; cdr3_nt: TGTGCCAGCAGTTACACCTCCGGGAGCACTGAAGCTTTCTTT
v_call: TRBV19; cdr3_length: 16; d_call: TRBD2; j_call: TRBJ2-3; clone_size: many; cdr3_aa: CASKRLAGASTDTQYF; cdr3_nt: TGTGCCAGTAAGAGACTAGCGGGGGCTAGCACAGATACGCAGTATTTT
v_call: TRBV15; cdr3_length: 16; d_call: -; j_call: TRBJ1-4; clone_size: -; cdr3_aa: CATSRRPRETNEKLFF; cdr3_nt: TGTGCCACCAGCAGAAGACCTAGGGAAACTAATGAAAAACTGTTTTTT
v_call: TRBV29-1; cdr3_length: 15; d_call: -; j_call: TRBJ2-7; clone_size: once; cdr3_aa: CSVEAPEGFDYEQYF; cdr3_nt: TGCAGCGTTGAAGCCCCTGAAGGGTTCGATTACGAGCAGTACTTC
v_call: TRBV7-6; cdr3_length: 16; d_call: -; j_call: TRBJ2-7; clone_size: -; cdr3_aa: CASSSRAGAYSYEQYF; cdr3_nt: TGTGCCAGCAGCTCGCGGGCTGGGGCCTACTCCTACGAGCAGTACTTC
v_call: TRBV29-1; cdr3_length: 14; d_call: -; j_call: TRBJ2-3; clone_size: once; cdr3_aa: CSVLKGTSTDTQYF; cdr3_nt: TGCAGCGTTTTAAAGGGTACTAGCACAGATACGCAGTATTTT
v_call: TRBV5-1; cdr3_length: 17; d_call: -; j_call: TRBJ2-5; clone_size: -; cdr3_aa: CASSLDSGARGRETQYF; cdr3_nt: TGCGCCAGCAGCTTGGACTCTGGGGCGAGGGGGAGAGAGACCCAGTACTTC
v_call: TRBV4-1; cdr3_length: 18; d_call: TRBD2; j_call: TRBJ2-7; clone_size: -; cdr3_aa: CASSQVISGSGRAYEQYF; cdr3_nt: TGCGCCAGCAGCCAAGTTATTTCGGGTAGCGGGAGGGCCTACGAGCAGTACTTC
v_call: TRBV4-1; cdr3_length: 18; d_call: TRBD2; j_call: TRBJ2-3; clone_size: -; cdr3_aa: CASSQDEGTSGFTDTQYF; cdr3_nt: TGCGCCAGCAGCCAAGATGAGGGGACTAGCGGATTCACAGATACGCAGTATTTT
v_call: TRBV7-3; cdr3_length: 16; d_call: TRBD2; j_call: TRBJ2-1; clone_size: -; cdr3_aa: CASSPSGTSGREEQFF; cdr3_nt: TGTGCCAGCAGCCCGTCCGGGACTAGCGGGAGGGAGGAGCAGTTCTTC
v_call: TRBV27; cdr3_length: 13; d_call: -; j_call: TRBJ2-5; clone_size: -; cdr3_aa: CASSQDGLRTQYF; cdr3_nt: TGTGCCAGCAGTCAAGATGGGCTGCGGACCCAGTACTTC
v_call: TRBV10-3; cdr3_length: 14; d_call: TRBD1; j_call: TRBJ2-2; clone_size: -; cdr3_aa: CAISNRGNAGELFF; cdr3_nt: TGTGCCATCAGTAACAGGGGGAACGCCGGGGAGCTGTTTTTT
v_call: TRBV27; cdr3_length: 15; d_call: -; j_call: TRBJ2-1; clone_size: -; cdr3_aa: CASSPRSRQNNEQFF; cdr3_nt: TGTGCCAGCAGTCCTCGCTCTCGACAAAACAATGAGCAGTTCTTC
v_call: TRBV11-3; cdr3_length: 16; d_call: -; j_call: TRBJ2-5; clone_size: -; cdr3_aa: CASSLGGQGLQETQYF; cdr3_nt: TGTGCCAGCAGCTTAGGTGGCCAGGGGCTTCAAGAGACCCAGTACTTC
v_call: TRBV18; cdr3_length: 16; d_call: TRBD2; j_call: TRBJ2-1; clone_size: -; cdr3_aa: CASSPQAGGAYNEQFF; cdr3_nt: TGTGCCAGCTCACCCCAGGCGGGAGGGGCCTACAATGAGCAGTTCTTC
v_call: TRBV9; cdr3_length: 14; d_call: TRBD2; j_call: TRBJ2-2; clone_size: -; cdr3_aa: CASNAGGNTGELFF; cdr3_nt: TGTGCCAGCAATGCGGGAGGGAACACCGGGGAGCTGTTTTTT
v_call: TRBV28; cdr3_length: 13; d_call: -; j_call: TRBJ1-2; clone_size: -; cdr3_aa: CASSLVQGTGYTF; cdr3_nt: TGTGCCAGCAGTTTGGTGCAGGGTACTGGCTACACCTTC
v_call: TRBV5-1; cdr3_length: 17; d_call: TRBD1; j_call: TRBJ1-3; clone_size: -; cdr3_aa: CASSLSGQAHSGNTIYF; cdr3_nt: TGCGCCAGCAGCTTGAGCGGACAGGCGCACTCTGGAAACACCATATATTTT
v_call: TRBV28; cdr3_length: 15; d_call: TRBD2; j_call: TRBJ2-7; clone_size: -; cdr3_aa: CASTPGGRDSYEQYF; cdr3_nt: TGTGCCAGCACCCCGGGGGGGAGGGACTCCTACGAGCAGTACTTC
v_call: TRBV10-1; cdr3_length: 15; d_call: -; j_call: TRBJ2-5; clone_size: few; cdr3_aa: CASSKQSGYGETQYF; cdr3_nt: TGCGCCAGCAGCAAGCAGTCGGGGTACGGGGAGACCCAGTACTTC
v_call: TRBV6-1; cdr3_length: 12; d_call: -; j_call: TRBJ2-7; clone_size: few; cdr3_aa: CASNRGGNEQYF; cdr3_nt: TGTGCCAGCAACAGGGGAGGGAACGAGCAGTACTTC
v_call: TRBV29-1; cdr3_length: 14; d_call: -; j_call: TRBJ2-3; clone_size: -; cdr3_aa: CSVAIGQSTDTQYF; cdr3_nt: TGCAGCGTCGCTATCGGGCAAAGCACAGATACGCAGTATTTT
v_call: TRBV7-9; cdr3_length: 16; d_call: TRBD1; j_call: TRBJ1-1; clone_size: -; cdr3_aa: CASSPGGAGPVTEAFF; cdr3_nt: TGTGCCAGCAGCCCAGGGGGGGCAGGTCCTGTCACTGAAGCTTTCTTT
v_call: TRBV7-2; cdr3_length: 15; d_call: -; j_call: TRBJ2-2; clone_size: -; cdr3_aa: CASSLDSRDTGELFF; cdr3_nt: TGTGCCAGCAGCTTAGATTCCAGGGACACCGGGGAGCTGTTTTTT
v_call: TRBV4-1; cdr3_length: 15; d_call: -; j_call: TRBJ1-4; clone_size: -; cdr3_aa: CASSQRGLPGEKLFF; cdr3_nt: TGCGCCAGCAGCCAACGTGGTCTTCCGGGTGAAAAACTGTTTTTT
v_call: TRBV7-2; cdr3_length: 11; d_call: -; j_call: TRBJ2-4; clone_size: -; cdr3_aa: CASSLVDIQYF; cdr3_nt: TGTGCCAGCAGCCTAGTAGACATTCAGTACTTC
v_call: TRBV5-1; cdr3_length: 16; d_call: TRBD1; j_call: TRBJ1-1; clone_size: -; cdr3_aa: CASSLSGRGGGTEAFF; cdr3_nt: TGCGCCAGCAGCTTGAGTGGGAGAGGGGGCGGCACTGAAGCTTTCTTT
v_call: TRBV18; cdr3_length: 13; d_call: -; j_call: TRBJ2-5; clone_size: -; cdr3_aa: CASSPNRLETQYF; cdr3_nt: TGTGCCAGCTCACCAAACAGACTAGAGACCCAGTACTTC
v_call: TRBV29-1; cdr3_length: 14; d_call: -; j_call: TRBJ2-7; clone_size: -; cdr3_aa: CSVAPGVLFYEQYF; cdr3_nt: TGCAGCGTTGCCCCGGGGGTTCTTTTCTACGAGCAGTACTTC
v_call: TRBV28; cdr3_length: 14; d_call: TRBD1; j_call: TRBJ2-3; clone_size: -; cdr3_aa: CASYGQGRTDTQYF; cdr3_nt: TGTGCCAGCTACGGACAGGGCCGCACAGATACGCAGTATTTT
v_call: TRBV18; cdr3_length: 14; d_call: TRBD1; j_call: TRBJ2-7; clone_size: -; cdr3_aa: CASSPPGQGYEQYF; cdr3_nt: TGTGCCAGCTCACCACCGGGACAGGGGTACGAGCAGTACTTC
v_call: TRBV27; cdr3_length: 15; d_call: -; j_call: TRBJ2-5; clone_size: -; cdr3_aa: CASSPRQSLQETQYF; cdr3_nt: TGTGCCAGCAGTCCTCGACAGTCTTTACAAGAGACCCAGTACTTC
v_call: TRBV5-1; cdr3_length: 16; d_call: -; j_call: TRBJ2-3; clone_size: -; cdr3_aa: CASSRTPDRSTDTQYF; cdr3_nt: TGCGCCAGCAGCCGAACCCCTGACAGGTCCACAGATACGCAGTATTTT
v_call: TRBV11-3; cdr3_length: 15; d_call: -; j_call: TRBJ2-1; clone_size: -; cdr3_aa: CASSLGGEWHNEQFF; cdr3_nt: TGTGCCAGCAGCTTAGGGGGGGAGTGGCACAATGAGCAGTTCTTC
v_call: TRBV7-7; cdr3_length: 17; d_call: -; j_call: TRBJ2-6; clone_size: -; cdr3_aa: CASSMVVPQSRANVLTF; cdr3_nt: TGTGCCAGCAGCATGGTAGTGCCACAAAGTCGGGCCAACGTCCTGACTTTC
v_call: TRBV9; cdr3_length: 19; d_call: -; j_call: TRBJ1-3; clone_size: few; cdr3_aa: CASSDHQHWGPSSGNTIYF; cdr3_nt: TGTGCCAGCAGCGACCACCAACATTGGGGACCCAGCTCTGGAAACACCATATATTTT
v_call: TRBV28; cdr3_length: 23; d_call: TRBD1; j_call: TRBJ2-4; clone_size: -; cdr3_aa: CASSLSYYSPGQGNLESKNIQYF; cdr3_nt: TGTGCCAGCAGTTTATCCTACTACTCCCCGGGACAGGGAAATTTAGAAAGCAAAAACATTCAGTACTTC
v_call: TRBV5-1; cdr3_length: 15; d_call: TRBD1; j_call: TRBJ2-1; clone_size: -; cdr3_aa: CASSLVQGAYNEQFF; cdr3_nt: TGCGCCAGCAGCTTGGTACAGGGGGCATACAATGAGCAGTTCTTC
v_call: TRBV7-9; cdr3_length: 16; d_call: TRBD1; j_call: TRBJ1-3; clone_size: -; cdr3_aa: CASSSGQGAAGNTIYF; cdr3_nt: TGTGCCAGCAGCTCCGGACAGGGGGCTGCTGGAAACACCATATATTTT
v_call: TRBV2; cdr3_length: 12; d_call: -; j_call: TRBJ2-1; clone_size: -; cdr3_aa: CASSLGVDEQFF; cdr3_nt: TGTGCCAGCAGTTTGGGAGTCGATGAGCAGTTCTTC